This paragraph reports one T cell receptor beta chain. Together with a sample-barcoded 5' primer, a J-beta primer mix was included in a second PCR lasting roughly 6 to 12 cycles. Each cDNA molecule was tagged by a template-switch adaptor that had 12 random nucleotides. TCRdb independently ran MiXCR on the 5' RACE reads; one entry per CDR3 protein. The table lists some 1.1 million distinct CDR3 sequences, about two fifths of them singletons. The record originates from a study of blood T cells in healthy people across ages. Study-level information: With template switching, about one barcoded beta molecule was captured per two T cells.

The CDR3 has 13 residues. Germline loops: CDR1 LGHDT, CDR2 YNNKEL (reference sequence). The V end was cut by 1 base, the J end by 4 bases, with 7 bases between. Each of the donors had approximately 10 milliliters of peripheral blood drawn into EDTA-treated Vacutainer tubes. V and J are TRBV3-1 and TRBJ1-2; D ambiguous. The sample consisted of blood. The receptor was isolated from a man younger than 30 in good health. The CDR3 protein is CASSQVKSYGYTF. The CDR3 DNA is TGTGCCAGCAGCCAAGTCAAAAGCTATGGCTACACCTTC.